These 32 T cell receptor beta chains came from one sample sequenced in a study of glioma-infiltrating T cells. TCR alpha and beta CDR3 regions were amplified from RNA using iRepertoire nested multiplex PCR. One entry per CDR3 protein, called by TCRdb with MiXCR from the multiplex PCR reads. The repertoire has tens of thousands of distinct CDR3 sequences, about 23% of them found once; the top ten carry roughly 6.7%. The sequencing input was glioma tissue, nonneoplastic brain tissue, or PBMCs (not recorded which). These receptors originate from a human donor with low-grade glioma or glioblastoma, undergoing nonglioma brain surgery, or in good health (not recorded which).

V is TRBV12-3 or TRBV12-4 and J is TRBJ1-6; no clear D gene. With 3 bases removed from V and 5 bases from J, the gap between germline ends came to 14 bases. The CDR3 length is 16 residues. In DNA, the CDR3 is TGTGCCAGCAGTTTCCGAGGCGGTTTACATAATTCACCCCTCCACTTT. Residues: CASSFRGGLHNSPLHF.

This clonotype was observed many times. The chain employs TRBV7-2 and TRBJ1-2; TRBD1 matches at 9 bases. This CDR3 spans 15 amino acids. The germline CDR1 and CDR2 sequences are SGHTA and FQGNSA. After removal of 0 bases from V and 2 bases from J, the junction contained 1 base not matched to a gene. Here the CDR3 DNA reads TGTGCCAGCAGCTTAGCCGGACAGGGGAACTATGGCTACACCTTC. It encodes CASSLAGQGNYGYTF.

This clonotype came up many times. V is TRBV7-9 and J is TRBJ1-2; D uncertain. CDR1 and CDR2 from the germline V gene are SEHNR and FQNEAQ (reference sequence). Trimming stripped 6 bases from V and 7 bases from J, with 15 bases between. There are 13 residues in the CDR3. The CDR3 DNA follows: TGTGCCAGCAGGAAAAACGGTCGGGTTGGCTACACCTTC. Translation gives CASRKNGRVGYTF.

Regarding this clonotype: One end of the junction fails to match germline, which may point to a read error. The V and J genes are TRBV5-1 and TRBJ1-1; D call uncertain. The CDR3 is 15 residues long. The germline CDR1 and CDR2 sequences are SGHRS and YFSETQ. This CDR3 is CASRLVGAPNTEAFF. CDR3 in DNA: TGCGCCAGCAGATTGGTAGGAGCGCCAAACACTGAAGCTTTCTTT.

This clonotype was recorded at least ten times. CDR3 amino acids: CSVAGGKGIGSYEQYF. The CDR3 nucleotides read TGCAGCGTTGCGGGAGGGAAAGGGATTGGGTCCTACGAGCAGTACTTC. V usage is TRBV29-1 and J usage is TRBJ2-7; TRBD2 agrees at 8 bases. CDR1 is SQVTM and CDR2 is ANQGSEA in the germline V gene. The CDR3 runs to 16 residues. With 4 bases clipped from V and 1 base from J, the junction kept 12 bases outside the gene matches.

There are a few counts of this clonotype. The chain links TRBV4-1 to TRBJ1-2; 9 nucleotides agree with TRBD1. V lost 1 base, J lost 4 bases, and 4 bases stayed unmatched. The length of the CDR3 is 15 residues. Germline lookup yields CDR1 MGHRA and CDR2 YSYEKL. CDR3 protein: CASSQAQGAFYGYTF. The CDR3 nucleotides read TGCGCCAGCAGCCAAGCACAGGGGGCTTTCTATGGCTACACCTTC.

This clonotype was seen ten or more times. The CDR3 nucleotides are TGTGCCAGCGGTCAGGGGCTGCAAGAGACCCAGTACTTC. Its protein is CASGQGLQETQYF. The chain joins TRBV18 to TRBJ2-5; tentatively, D is TRBD1 (6 bases). The CDR3 contains 13 residues. Germline CDR1 KGHSH, CDR2 LQKENI. Between the trimmed V and J ends, which lost 8 bases and 2 bases, there was a span of 12 bases.

As regards this clonotype: A junction end diverges from the germline sequence, so it may reflect a read error. CDR3 region: CASSLYHNYGYAF. CDR3 nucleotide sequence: TGTGCCAGCAGCTTATACCATAACTATGGCTACGCCTTC. This chain joins TRBV7-2 and TRBJ1-2; D uncertain. The CDR3 covers 13 residues. CDR1 and CDR2 (germline): SGHTA, FQGNSA.

This clonotype was counted only a few times. The rearrangement uses TRBV7-9 and TRBJ2-1, with D tentatively TRBD2 (6 bases). The CDR3 runs to 17 residues. CDR1 is SEHNR, CDR2 FQNEAQ, per germline (reference sequence). Trimming removed 2 bases at V and 4 bases at J, with 18 bases between. CDR3 region: CASSLPLVVGGYNEQFF. The DNA for the CDR3 is TGTGCCAGCAGCTTACCCTTAGTCGTCGGGGGTTACAATGAGCAGTTCTTC.

This clonotype has at least ten counts. The CDR3 DNA reads TGTGCCAGCACCTCGCCCCTCCACTTT. This encodes CASTSPLHF. The chain uses TRBV7-2 and TRBJ1-6; D not resolved. Germline CDR1 reads SGHTA; CDR2 reads FQGNSA. The CDR3 is made up of 9 amino acids. V shed 7 bases and J shed 13 bases, with 5 bases lying between them.

In its sample, this clonotype was seen many times. The CDR3 region is CASSPNVGTFSGANVLTF. CDR3 nucleotide sequence: TGTGCCAGCAGCCCGAACGTCGGAACCTTCTCTGGGGCCAACGTCCTGACTTTC. The V call is TRBV6-1, the J call TRBJ2-6, with D uncertain. The ends were cut back, 6 bases at V and 0 bases at J, with 18 bases in the middle. The CDR3 sequence is 18 residues long. Germline CDR1 is MNHNS and CDR2 is SASEGT.

For this clonotype: A much more abundant neighbour one base away suggests this may be a read error. The chain has TRBV19 and TRBJ1-1, with 7 bases aligning to TRBD1. In germline, CDR1 is LNHDA, CDR2 SQIVND (reference sequence). The CDR3 spans 15 residues. In DNA form, the CDR3 reads TGTGCCAGTAGTCCTTGGACAGGCCTGAACACTAAAGCTTTCTTT. Translating gives CASSPWTGLNTKAFF.

Ten or more counts support this clonotype. The gene calls are TRBV12-3 or TRBV12-4 and TRBJ1-1; weak D call: TRBD1 (6 bases). This CDR3 comprises 16 residues. The ends were cut back, 3 bases at V and 0 bases at J, with 14 bases in the middle. The CDR3 reads CASSFKRGGMNTEAFF. The CDR3 DNA reads as TGTGCCAGCAGTTTTAAAAGGGGGGGGATGAACACTGAAGCTTTCTTT.

A note on this clonotype: Given the absence of the conserved phenylalanine or tryptophan at the CDR3 end, a read error is likely. This chain joins TRBV5-4 and TRBJ2-5; 9 nucleotides align to TRBD1. Germline CDR1 is SGHNT and CDR2 is YYREEE (reference sequence). The trim removed 3 bases at V and 4 bases at J, leaving 10 bases unmatched. This CDR3 contains 16 residues. CDR3 in amino acids: CASSSGTGQGRETQYC. The CDR3 bases are TGTGCCAGCAGCTCCGGAACGGGACAGGGACGAGAGACCCAGTACTGC.

This clonotype was counted many times. The gene calls are TRBV25-1 and TRBJ2-7; D remains unclear. Looked up from germline, CDR1 is MGHDK and CDR2 is SYGVNS. This CDR3 is built from 11 residues. V was clipped by 3 bases and J by 4 bases, with 4 bases between them. As DNA, the CDR3 is TGTGCCAGCAGTGATGGGTACGAGCAGTACTTC. Amino acid sequence: CASSDGYEQYF.

The chain employs TRBV14 and TRBJ1-5; D gene uncertain. CDR3 size: 17 residues. The V end was cut by 4 bases, the J end by 3 bases, with 19 bases between. Germline CDR1 and CDR2: SGHDN and FVKESK. CDR3 bases: TGTGCCAGCAGCCGAGGGCGGACCTCTGTCCCCAATCAGCCCCAGCATTTT. Protein product: CASSRGRTSVPNQPQHF.

This clonotype is labeled medium-sized (0.01 to 0.1%). The rearrangement joins TRBV20-1 to TRBJ1-1; D not resolved. The CDR3 runs to 13 residues. Trimming shortened V by 5 bases and J by 7 bases, and 17 bases separated the two germline ends. The germline CDR1 and CDR2 sequences are DFQATT and SNEGSKA (reference sequence). The CDR3 bases are TGCAGTGCTGCAAGCGGGGTTCAGTTTGAAGCTTTCTTT. Amino acids: CSAASGVQFEAFF.

This clonotype was recorded many times. The chain couples TRBV20-1 to TRBJ2-7, with 7 nucleotides matching TRBD2. Germline-derived CDR1 and CDR2 are DFQATT and SNEGSKA (reference sequence). This CDR3 spans 15 amino acids. V lost 5 bases and J lost 6; bases outside the gene matches: 16. As DNA, the CDR3 is TGCAGTGCTGGAACCATGGGAGGGACTCAATCCGAGCAGTACTTC. Amino acid sequence: CSAGTMGGTQSEQYF.

This clonotype was seen repeatedly, ten times or more. The chain has TRBV6-2 or TRBV6-3 and TRBJ2-5; possible D gene TRBD2, 6 bases. Per germline, CDR1 MNHEY and CDR2 SVGEGT. The CDR3 is 14 amino acids. V was clipped by 4 bases and J by 5 bases, with 14 bases between them. The chain's CDR3 is CASSFGRGAETQYF. CDR3 nucleotides: TGTGCCAGCAGTTTCGGGAGAGGAGCGGAGACCCAGTACTTC.

As concerns this clonotype: Possible read error: a much larger clone is one base away. The rearrangement uses TRBV3-1 and TRBJ1-1; no clear D. CDR1 is LGHDT and CDR2 is YNNKEL in the germline V gene (reference sequence). CDR3 length: 14 amino acids. The CDR3 DNA follows: TGTGCCAGAAGCCGATCGGATATGAACACTGAAGCTTTCTTT. Translation gives CARSRSDMNTEAFF.

This clonotype was picked up many times. This chain uses TRBV19 with TRBJ2-7; 9 bases fit TRBD1. Looked up from germline, CDR1 is LNHDA and CDR2 is SQIVND (reference sequence). The ends lost 9 bases at V and 2 bases at J; junction bases unmatched: 8. The CDR3 runs 14 residues. The CDR3 nucleotides read TGTGCCAGCAGCGTGAGACAGGGGGCCTACGAGCAGTACTTC. This codes for CASSVRQGAYEQYF.

This clonotype appeared many times. The chain combines TRBV18 with TRBJ1-3; no definite D call. The CDR3 extends over 14 amino acids. The V and J ends lost 3 bases and 4 bases respectively, with 10 bases between them. Germline-derived CDR1 and CDR2 are KGHSH and LQKENI. The CDR3 region has the DNA TGTGCCAGCTCACCGGCGAGAGGGGGAAACACCATATATTTT. Its translation: CASSPARGGNTIYF.

This clonotype was recorded a few times. The gene calls are TRBV12-3 or TRBV12-4 and TRBJ1-2, with D maybe TRBD1 (5 bases). Trimming shortened V by 3 bases and J by 5 bases, and 10 bases separated the two germline ends. The CDR3 spans 13 residues. As DNA, the CDR3 is TGTGCCAGCAGTTTGAACCAGGGTTATGGCTACACCTTC. This gives the protein CASSLNQGYGYTF.

The chain carries TRBV9 and TRBJ2-3; 7 nucleotides agree with TRBD2. Per the germline V gene, CDR1 is SGDLS and CDR2 is YYNGEE. The CDR3 extends over 16 amino acids. The J segment lost 0 bases and the V segment lost 1 base, leaving 5 bases of the junction unmatched. The CDR3 DNA reads as TGTGCCAGCAGCGTATGGGGGGGGGATAGCACAGATACGCAGTATTTT. This codes for CASSVWGGDSTDTQYF.

This clonotype was detected ten times or more. The rearrangement uses TRBV6-1 and TRBJ2-7; the D is unclear. The CDR3 is 14 residues long. Germline V lookup: CDR1 MNHNS, CDR2 SASEGT. Trimming removed 6 bases from V and 3 bases from J, with 15 bases in between. The CDR3 loop reads CASSVKELFYEQYF. Here the CDR3 DNA reads TGTGCCAGCAGCGTAAAAGAGCTATTCTACGAGCAGTACTTC.

As for this clonotype: Possible read error: a much larger clone is one base away. The chain recombines TRBV2 with TRBJ1-2; TRBD1 might be the D (6 bases). Per the germline V gene, CDR1 is SNHLY and CDR2 is FYNNEI. V dropped 4 bases and J dropped 4 bases, with 13 bases sitting between them. This CDR3 is built from 14 residues. The CDR3 protein is CASSGTGPRYGYTF. CDR3 sequence (DNA): TGTGCCAGCAGTGGCACAGGGCCCCGCTATGGCTACACCTTC.

There are a few counts of this clonotype. The gene calls are TRBV2 and TRBJ2-1; 7 bases are shared with TRBD2. The trim removed 7 bases at V and 3 bases at J, leaving 9 bases unmatched. This CDR3 is built from 15 residues. Germline loops: CDR1 SNHLY, CDR2 FYNNEI. The CDR3 nucleotides are TGTGCCAGCAACGAAGGGACTACCTTCTACAATGAGCAGTTCTTC. Amino acid sequence: CASNEGTTFYNEQFF.

This clonotype was seen once. A clone one base away is much larger, so this may be a read error. The chain links TRBV6-1 to TRBJ2-3; D not resolved. Germline V gives CDR1 MNHNS, CDR2 SASEGT. The length of the CDR3 is 14 residues. V was cut by 7 bases and J by 4 bases, with 15 bases left in between. This CDR3 reads CASTLSQRPDTQYF. The CDR3 coding sequence is TGTGCCAGCACCCTGAGCCAGAGGCCAGATACGCAGTATTTT.

This clonotype occurred many times. The rearrangement joins TRBV3-1 to TRBJ1-6, with D hard to call. Germline V gene lookup returns CDR1 LGHDT and CDR2 YNNKEL (reference sequence). This CDR3 comprises 16 residues. Trimming stripped 2 bases from V and 9 bases from J, with 17 bases between. CDR3 nucleotide sequence: TGTGCCAGCAGCCAAATTTTCGAGACAATTCGTTCACCCCTCCACTTT. Translated, it gives CASSQIFETIRSPLHF.

This clonotype was observed at least ten times. This sequence joins TRBV20-1 and TRBJ1-1; a weak D match, TRBD1 (5 bases). The CDR3 has 13 residues. CDR1 is DFQATT and CDR2 is SNEGSKA in the germline V gene (reference sequence). Trimming removed 6 bases at V and 3 bases at J, with 14 bases between. The CDR3 DNA reads as TGCAGTGCGCAACAGGCGGCCCACACTGAAGCTTTCTTT. Protein product: CSAQQAAHTEAFF.

This clonotype was counted a few times. The rearrangement links TRBV5-4 to TRBJ2-3, with TRBD2 matching 14 bases. After removal of 4 bases from V and 2 bases from J, the junction contained 3 bases not matched to a gene. CDR1 and CDR2 (germline): SGHNT, YYREEE (reference sequence). CDR3 length: 16 residues. In DNA form, the CDR3 reads TGTGCCAGCAGCCGACTAGCGGGAGGGCCCACAGATACGCAGTATTTT. Its translation is CASSRLAGGPTDTQYF.

On this clonotype: A much larger clone lies a single base off, so this may be a read error. This CDR3 reads CASRLIQGLNTEAFF. The DNA of the CDR3 is TGCGCCAGCAGATTAATACAGGGCTTGAACACTGAAGCTTTCTTT. The J gene is TRBJ1-1, the V gene TRBV5-1; D is perhaps TRBD1 (6 bases). The V end was cut by 5 bases, the J end by 0 bases, with 14 bases between. The CDR3 is 15 residues long. Germline V gene sequence: CDR1 SGHRS, CDR2 YFSETQ.